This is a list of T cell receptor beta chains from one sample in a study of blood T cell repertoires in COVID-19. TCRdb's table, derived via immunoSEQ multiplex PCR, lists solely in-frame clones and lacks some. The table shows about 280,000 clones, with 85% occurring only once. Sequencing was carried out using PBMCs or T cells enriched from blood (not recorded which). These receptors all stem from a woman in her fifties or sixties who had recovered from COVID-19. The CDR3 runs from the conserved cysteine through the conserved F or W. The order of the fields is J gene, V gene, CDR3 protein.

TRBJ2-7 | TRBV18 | CASSPRQGGGVLYEQYF
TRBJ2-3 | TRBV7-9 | CASSFREDLTDTQYF
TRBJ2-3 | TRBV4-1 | CASSQDKPGTLWGEGTQYF
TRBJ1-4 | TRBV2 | CASSLDSREKLFF
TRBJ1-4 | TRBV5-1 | CASSLEQATNEKLFF
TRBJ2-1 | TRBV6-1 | CASSESGTGGNEQFF
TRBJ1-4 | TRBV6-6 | CASSYPGGGNEKLFF
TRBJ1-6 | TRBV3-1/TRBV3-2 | CASSQELRSSYNSPLHF
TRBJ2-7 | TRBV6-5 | CASSILSGYEQYF
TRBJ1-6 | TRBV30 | CAWRGQSIGSPLHF
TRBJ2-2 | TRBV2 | CASGRDTGELFF